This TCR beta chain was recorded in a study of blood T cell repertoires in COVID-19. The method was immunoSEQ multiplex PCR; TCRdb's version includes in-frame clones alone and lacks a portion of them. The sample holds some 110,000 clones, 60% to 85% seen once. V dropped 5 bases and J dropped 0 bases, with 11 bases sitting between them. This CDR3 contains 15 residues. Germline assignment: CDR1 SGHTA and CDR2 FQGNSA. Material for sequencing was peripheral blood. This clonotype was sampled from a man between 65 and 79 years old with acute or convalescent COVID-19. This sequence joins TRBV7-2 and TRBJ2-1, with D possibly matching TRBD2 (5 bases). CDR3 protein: CASSPYTSSYNEQFF. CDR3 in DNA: TGTGCCAGCAGCCCCTACACTAGCTCCTACAATGAGCAGTTCTTC. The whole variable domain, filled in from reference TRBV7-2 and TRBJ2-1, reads GAGVSQSPSNKVTEKGKDVELRCDPISGHTALYWYRQSLGQGLEFLIYFQGNSAPDKSGLPSDRFSAERTGGSVSTLTIQRTQQEDSAVYLCASSPYTSSYNEQFFGPGTRLTVL.